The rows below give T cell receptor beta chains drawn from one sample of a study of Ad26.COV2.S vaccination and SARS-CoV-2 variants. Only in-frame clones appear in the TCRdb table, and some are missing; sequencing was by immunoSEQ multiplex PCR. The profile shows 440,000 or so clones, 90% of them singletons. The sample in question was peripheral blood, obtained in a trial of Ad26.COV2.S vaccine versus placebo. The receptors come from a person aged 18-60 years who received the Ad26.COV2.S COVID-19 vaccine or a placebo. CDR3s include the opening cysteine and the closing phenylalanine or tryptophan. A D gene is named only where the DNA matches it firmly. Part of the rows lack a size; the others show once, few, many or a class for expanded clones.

TGTGCCAGCAGCGTAGGGAGCGGGAGGTCCTACGAGCAGTACTTC	CASSVGSGRSYEQYF	TRBJ2-7	.	TRBV9	TRBD2
TGTGCCATCAGCTCTGCTGGTAACGAGCAGTACTTC	CAISSAGNEQYF	TRBJ2-7	.	TRBV10-3	.
TGTGCCACCAGCAGAGATCCTAAAGGGGGCTTACTGGAGACCCAGTACTTC	CATSRDPKGGLLETQYF	TRBJ2-5	.	TRBV15	TRBD1
TGTGCCACAAAACAGGGAATGGGGGGAACCCCCTCCCCTGGGGCCAACGTCCTGACTTTC	CATKQGMGGTPSPGANVLTF	TRBJ2-6	.	TRBV3-1/TRBV3-2	.
TGTGCCAGCAGGGGCGGACTAGCGGGAGGGGAGACCCAGTACTTC	CASRGGLAGGETQYF	TRBJ2-5	once	TRBV2	TRBD2
TGTGCCAGCAGTACCGGGACTAGCGGAGCCGGGGATACGCAGTATTTT	CASSTGTSGAGDTQYF	TRBJ2-3	.	TRBV6-2/TRBV6-3	TRBD2
TGTGCCAGCAGTTTCAGGGCAGGGACTGAAGCTTTCTTT	CASSFRAGTEAFF	TRBJ1-1	.	TRBV12-3/TRBV12-4	.
TGTGCCAGCAGCTGGGGGACTAGCGGGAGGGCGAGGGATACGCAGTATTTT	CASSWGTSGRARDTQYF	TRBJ2-3	.	TRBV7-8	TRBD2
TGTGCCAGCAGCTTAGGGAGAGTAACAGATACGCAGTATTTT	CASSLGRVTDTQYF	TRBJ2-3	.	TRBV11-3	.
TGCAGCGTTGTTAGCGCCTACGAGCAGTACTTC	CSVVSAYEQYF	TRBJ2-7	few	TRBV29-1	.
TGTGCCAGCAGTTCCCATCGGACAGATTATGGCTACACCTTC	CASSSHRTDYGYTF	TRBJ1-2	.	TRBV27	.
TGTGCCAGCAGCTTACCGGGACAGGGTGCGGAACGAGTGCGGCAGTACTTC	CASSLPGQGAERVRQYF	TRBJ2-7	.	TRBV5-4	TRBD1
TGTGCCAGCAGTGGTCGAAGCGGGAGGGCCAATGAGCAGTTCTTC	CASSGRSGRANEQFF	TRBJ2-1	.	TRBV2	TRBD2
TGTGCCTGGAGTGTACTTAGGGCAGACCAAGAGACCCAGTACTTC	CAWSVLRADQETQYF	TRBJ2-5	.	TRBV30	.
TGCAGTGCTAGGTCCCAGAACGAGCAGTACTTC	CSARSQNEQYF	TRBJ2-7	.	TRBV20-1	.
TGTGCCAGCAGCCACGATGGAGTTGAGCAGTTCTTC	CASSHDGVEQFF	TRBJ2-1	.	TRBV11-3	.
TGTGCCAGCTCGGTAAGTTGGAGCGAGCAGTACTTC	CASSVSWSEQYF	TRBJ2-7	.	TRBV18	.
TGTGCCAGCAGCGAACTGTTTGGGGAGCAGTTCTTC	CASSELFGEQFF	TRBJ2-1	.	TRBV7-6	.
TGTGCCAGCAGCGTAACTAGCGGGAGCATCTACGAGCAGTACTTC	CASSVTSGSIYEQYF	TRBJ2-7	.	TRBV9	TRBD2
TGTGCCAGCAGTGAGAGGAGCACAGATACGCAGTATTTT	CASSERSTDTQYF	TRBJ2-3	many	TRBV27	.
TGTGCCAGCAGCCCCCGGACTGTCACAGATACGCAGTATTTT	CASSPRTVTDTQYF	TRBJ2-3	.	TRBV13	.
TGTGCCAGTAGTATTGTGACAGGGGATCAGCCCCAGCATTTT	CASSIVTGDQPQHF	TRBJ1-5	few	TRBV19	TRBD1
TGTGCCAGCAGCGTAGAGTACGGTACCTCCTACGAGCAGTACTTC	CASSVEYGTSYEQYF	TRBJ2-7	once	TRBV9	.
TGTGCCAGCTCACCAAACAGGGATGGTGAGCAGTTCTTC	CASSPNRDGEQFF	TRBJ2-1	.	TRBV18	.
TGTGCCAGCAGTGGGACTAGCGGAGGGCCGGGGGGTCACGAGCAGTACTTC	CASSGTSGGPGGHEQYF	TRBJ2-7	.	TRBV2	TRBD2
TGTGCCAGCACTTCCGCCTGGGGTGCTGAAGCTTTCTTT	CASTSAWGAEAFF	TRBJ1-1	.	TRBV6-5	.
TGTGCCACCAGTGATTCGAGGGGGCCGGGAGATACGCAGTATTTT	CATSDSRGPGDTQYF	TRBJ2-3	.	TRBV24-1	TRBD1
TGTGCCAGCAGTTTAGGGCAGGGGGTTAACACCGGGGAGCTGTTTTTT	CASSLGQGVNTGELFF	TRBJ2-2	once	TRBV28	TRBD1
TGTGCCAGCAGCGTGGGGACTAGCGGGAGGACGGAGACCCAGTACTTC	CASSVGTSGRTETQYF	TRBJ2-5	once	TRBV9	TRBD2
TGTGCCAGCAGCTTAGTACGAGGCAATCAGCCCCAGCATTTT	CASSLVRGNQPQHF	TRBJ1-5	.	TRBV7-2	.
TGTGCCAGCAGCTTAGATCATAACACTGAAGCTTTCTTT	CASSLDHNTEAFF	TRBJ1-1	.	TRBV11-2	.
TGTGCCAGCAGCCCCCGAAGAGCGGGAGTGGTCGCAGATACGCAGTATTTT	CASSPRRAGVVADTQYF	TRBJ2-3	.	TRBV9	TRBD2
TGTGCCAGCAGCTCCTACAGGGGTGAGACGAACACCGGGGAGCTGTTTTTT	CASSSYRGETNTGELFF	TRBJ2-2	.	TRBV13	TRBD1
TGTGCCACCAGCAGAGAGAACAGGGACTACGAGCAGTACTTC	CATSRENRDYEQYF	TRBJ2-7	.	TRBV15	.
TGTGCCAGCAGCGCCCGGGACAGGGCGTCCTACGAGCAGTACTTC	CASSARDRASYEQYF	TRBJ2-7	.	TRBV7-8	TRBD1
TGCGCCAGCAGCCAAGCCTCAGGGGTAACGGCCCCCTACGAGCAGTACTTC	CASSQASGVTAPYEQYF	TRBJ2-7	.	TRBV4-1	.
TGTGCCAGCAGTTACTGGGGACTAGCGGGAGGGTCCTACAATGAGCAGTTCTTC	CASSYWGLAGGSYNEQFF	TRBJ2-1	.	TRBV6-2/TRBV6-3	TRBD2
TGTGCCAGCAGCTCGACAACATACGAGCAGTACTTC	CASSSTTYEQYF	TRBJ2-7	.	TRBV11-2	.
TGCAGCGTTACAACAGGGGCGAGCCTGGAGACCCAGTACTTC	CSVTTGASLETQYF	TRBJ2-5	.	TRBV29-1	TRBD1
TGTGCCAGCAGCTTATACCATGGTCAGGGCGGCGAGCAGTACTTC	CASSLYHGQGGEQYF	TRBJ2-7	.	TRBV7-2	.
TGCGCCAGCAGCTCCACGGGACAGGGGTCGTACGAGCAGTACTTC	CASSSTGQGSYEQYF	TRBJ2-7	.	TRBV5-1	TRBD1
TGTGCCAGCAGCCCCCACCGACTAGCGGGTACCAGCACAGATACGCAGTATTTT	CASSPHRLAGTSTDTQYF	TRBJ2-3	once	TRBV6-2/TRBV6-3	TRBD2
TGTGCCAGCAGTTACCCTCCCGAAAGCTCCTACGAGCAGTACTTC	CASSYPPESSYEQYF	TRBJ2-7	.	TRBV6-7	.
TGTGCCAGCAGCACCGGGACTAGCGGGACCTCGGATTATTATACGCAGTATTTT	CASSTGTSGTSDYYTQYF	TRBJ2-3	.	TRBV7-9	TRBD2
TGTGCCAGCAGCTTGGGCCTAGCGTCATCCACAGATACGCAGTATTTT	CASSLGLASSTDTQYF	TRBJ2-3	.	TRBV5-4	.
TGTGCCAGCAGTTACCTCGGGGGGTCCCGCGCTGAAGCTTTCTTT	CASSYLGGSRAEAFF	TRBJ1-1	.	TRBV6-2/TRBV6-3	.
TGTGCCAGCAGCCCCACGGGGGGGTCCTCTGGAAACACCATATATTTT	CASSPTGGSSGNTIYF	TRBJ1-3	.	TRBV11-2	.
TGTGCCAGCCTTACGGGGGCCGGACAGCCCCAGCATTTT	CASLTGAGQPQHF	TRBJ1-5	few	TRBV2	.